Each of the 27 T cell receptor beta chains below was sequenced from the same sample in a study of T cell responses to AZD1222 COVID-19 vaccine. Assay used: immunoSEQ multiplex PCR; TCRdb lists only in-frame clones, some missing. The sample has approximately 180,000 clones, more than 90% seen once; the top ten hold 3.6%. The sample here was peripheral blood, taken 28 days after the second dose of the MenACWY control vaccine. These receptors were taken from an adult who received the MenACWY meningococcal vaccine as a control.

This clone has just one count. The CDR3 spells CASSLGAGSTDTQYF. The DNA of the CDR3 is TGTGCCAGCAGCTTGGGAGCGGGATCCACAGATACGCAGTATTTT. This chain uses TRBV5-6 with TRBJ2-3, with 7 bases fitting TRBD2. From germline, CDR1 is SGHDT and CDR2 YYEEEE. The CDR3 contains 15 residues. The ends lost 0 bases at V and 2 bases at J; junction bases unmatched: 3.

The chain recombines TRBV20-1 with TRBJ2-1; 8 bases fit TRBD2. The CDR3 extends over 14 amino acids. CDR1 is DFQATT and CDR2 is SNEGSKA in the germline V gene (reference sequence). After removal of 3 bases from V and 7 bases from J, the junction contained 8 bases not matched to a gene. The CDR3 sequence: CSASLPERGNEQFF. The DNA of the CDR3 is TGCAGTGCTAGTTTACCCGAGCGGGGGAATGAGCAGTTCTTC.

The genes are TRBV9 and TRBJ1-5; 8 bases agree with TRBD1. This CDR3 is built from 15 residues. V lost 4 bases to trimming and J lost 3 bases; unmatched junction nucleotides: 6. Germline V CDR1 and CDR2: SGDLS, YYNGEE. In DNA form, the CDR3 reads TGTGCCAGCAGCATGACAGGGGTTATCAATCAGCCCCAGCATTTT. This encodes CASSMTGVINQPQHF.

V usage is TRBV7-3 and J usage is TRBJ1-6; D might be TRBD1 (5 bases). This CDR3 comprises 15 residues. Germline CDR1 reads SGHTA; CDR2 reads FQGTGA. V gave up 2 bases and J gave up 7 bases, with 12 bases separating them. CDR3 in DNA: TGTGCCAGCAGCTTAGGGGACGGCGGCAATTCACCCCTCCACTTT. It codes for CASSLGDGGNSPLHF. Full variable domain (remainder filled in from reference TRBV7-3 and TRBJ1-6): GAGVSQTPSNKVTEKGKYVELRCDPISGHTALYWYRQSLGQGPEFLIYFQGTGAADDSGLPNDRFFAVRPEGSVSTLKIQRTERGDSAVYLCASSLGDGGNSPLHFGNGTRLTVT.

The V call is TRBV7-2, the J call TRBJ2-2; D is possibly TRBD2 (6 bases). CDR1 SGHTA and CDR2 FQGNSA come from the germline V gene. The V end was cut by 8 bases, the J end by 3 bases, with 16 bases between. The CDR3 sequence is 15 residues long. The CDR3 reads CASGMGGGDTGELFF. CDR3 sequence (DNA): TGTGCCAGCGGGATGGGGGGTGGAGACACCGGGGAGCTGTTTTTT. The full variable domain, in which reference TRBV7-2 and TRBJ2-2 provide the parts outside the CDR3, is GAGVSQSPSNKVTEKGKDVELRCDPISGHTALYWYRQSLGQGLEFLIYFQGNSAPDKSGLPSDRFSAERTGGSVSTLTIQRTQQEDSAVYLCASGMGGGDTGELFFGEGSRLTVL.

To note about this clone: A read error may account for a junction end that differs from germline. The V and J genes are TRBV5-1 and TRBJ2-3; 7 bases line up with TRBD2. Looked up from germline, CDR1 is SGHRS and CDR2 is YFSETQ. This CDR3 spans 16 amino acids. The CDR3 DNA follows: TGCGCCAGCAGCTTGGCTGGACTAGTGTTAACAGATATGCAGTATTTT. Protein sequence: CASSLAGLVLTDMQYF.

The chain has TRBV4-3 and TRBJ1-3; D gene ambiguous. Trimming took off 0 bases at V and 1 base at J, with 7 bases between the two ends. The CDR3 totals 15 residues. CDR1 is LGHNA and CDR2 is YSLEER in the germline V gene. CDR3 region: CASSQEPRSGNTIYF. The DNA of the CDR3 is TGCGCCAGCAGCCAAGAGCCAAGATCTGGAAACACCATATATTTT.

This clone was seen only once. The rearrangement links TRBV2 to TRBJ1-1; no definite D call. The germline CDR1 and CDR2 sequences are SNHLY and FYNNEI. V lost 2 bases to trimming and J lost 5 bases, with 6 bases between them. The CDR3 spans 12 residues. CDR3 bases: TGTGCCAGCAGTGAACCCGGAACTGAAGCTTTCTTT. Its protein product is CASSEPGTEAFF.

V and J are TRBV5-1 and TRBJ2-2; no clear D gene. Between the trimmed V and J ends, which lost 0 bases and 1 base, there was a span of 10 bases. Germline V gives CDR1 SGHRS, CDR2 YFSETQ. This CDR3 has 16 residues. The CDR3 loop reads CASSLGADLNTGELFF. The CDR3 DNA is TGCGCCAGCAGCTTGGGGGCGGACCTGAACACCGGGGAGCTGTTTTTT.

The chain has TRBV28 and TRBJ1-1; 7 bases agree with TRBD1. The germline gives CDR1 MDHEN, CDR2 SYDVKM. The J segment lost 4 bases and the V segment lost 10 bases, leaving 9 bases of the junction unmatched. The CDR3 totals 13 residues. The CDR3 loop reads CATAGGLVTEAFF. In DNA, the CDR3 is TGTGCCACAGCAGGGGGATTGGTCACTGAAGCTTTCTTT.

V and J are TRBV6-2 or TRBV6-3 and TRBJ2-2; 9 positions agree with TRBD2. The CDR3 contains 16 residues. Germline-derived CDR1 and CDR2 are MNHEY and SVGEGT. With V trimmed by 4 bases and J by 6 bases, 9 bases remained unmatched. The CDR3 region is CASSSASSGMPGELFF. In nucleotides, the CDR3 is TGTGCCAGCAGTTCCGCGTCTAGCGGGATGCCCGGGGAGCTGTTTTTT.

The V gene is TRBV5-1, the J gene TRBJ1-2; D is unclear. CDR1 and CDR2 from the germline V gene are SGHRS and YFSETQ. CDR3 length: 13 amino acids. Trimming pared 4 bases from V and 2 bases from J, leaving 9 bases between. In DNA form, the CDR3 reads TGCGCCAGCAGCCCTGAAGGGAACTATGGCTACACCTTC. It codes for CASSPEGNYGYTF.

The chain combines TRBV5-1 with TRBJ2-5; 7 bases are shared with TRBD1. From germline, CDR1 is SGHRS and CDR2 YFSETQ. The CDR3 has 13 residues. With V trimmed by 3 bases and J by 2 bases, 1 base remained unmatched. CDR3 residues: CASSSRGQETQYF. The DNA for the CDR3 is TGCGCCAGCAGCTCCAGGGGGCAAGAGACCCAGTACTTC.

V is TRBV6-1 and J is TRBJ1-1; D ambiguous. The germline gives CDR1 MNHNS, CDR2 SASEGT. The CDR3 spans 13 residues. Trimming took 2 bases from V and 2 from J, leaving 6 bases between them. The CDR3 nucleotides read TGTGCCAGCAGTGAACACAGAAACACTGAAGCTTTCTTT. This codes for CASSEHRNTEAFF.

The genes are TRBV5-1 and TRBJ1-4, with D possibly matching TRBD1 (5 bases). The CDR3 runs to 14 residues. CDR1 is SGHRS, CDR2 YFSETQ, per germline. V was trimmed by 4 bases and J by 12 bases, leaving 19 bases between them. The CDR3 DNA sequence: TGCGCCAGCAGCCTAGGACGAGGAGGGGAGGAACTGTTTTTT. It translates to CASSLGRGGEELFF.

In its sample, this clone was seen a few times. This sample also contains other DNA sequences that code for the same CDR3. V gene TRBV6-5 combines with J gene TRBJ1-5; D may be TRBD1 (5 bases). CDR1 is MNHEY and CDR2 is SVGAGI in the germline V gene. Trimming shortened V by 6 bases and J by 1 base, and 13 bases separated the two germline ends. This CDR3 is built from 15 residues. DNA of the CDR3: TGTGCCAGCAGGCCTCAGGGCGGCAGCAATCAGCCCCAGCATTTT. Translation gives CASRPQGGSNQPQHF.

DNA for the CDR3: TGTGCCAGCTCACCAAGCGGGGGAAACACCGGGGAGCTGTTTTTT. It encodes CASSPSGGNTGELFF. The V and J genes are TRBV18 and TRBJ2-2; TRBD2 matches at 8 bases. Trimming took 2 bases from V and 2 from J; bases not matched to a gene: 1. Germline lookup yields CDR1 KGHSH and CDR2 LQKENI. The CDR3 totals 15 residues.

The J gene is TRBJ2-1, the V gene TRBV10-1, with TRBD2 matching over 11 bases. V shed 8 bases, J shed 7 bases, and the junction held 10 bases outside the gene matches. This CDR3 is 15 amino acids long. Per germline, CDR1 WNHNN and CDR2 SYGVQD (reference sequence). For the CDR3, the DNA is TGCGCCAGCGGTACCCTAGCGGGAGGCAAGAATGAGCAGTTCTTC. As protein: CASGTLAGGKNEQFF.

V usage is TRBV6-5 and J usage is TRBJ2-2; D not resolved. Trimming removed 6 bases at V and 6 bases at J, with 14 bases between. Germline V gene data show CDR1 as MNHEY and CDR2 as SVGAGI. The CDR3 totals 14 residues. CDR3 loop: CASRTPKAAGELFF. For the CDR3, the DNA is TGTGCCAGCAGAACCCCCAAAGCCGCCGGGGAGCTGTTTTTT.

The rearrangement uses TRBV6-2 or TRBV6-3 and TRBJ2-7; D is undetermined. The CDR3 runs to 14 residues. CDR1 and CDR2 from the germline V gene are MNHEY and SVGEGT. Trimming took 0 bases from V and 7 from J, leaving 13 bases between them. The chain's CDR3 is CASSYSTHALEQYF. CDR3 DNA sequence: TGTGCCAGCAGTTACTCAACCCATGCATTGGAGCAGTACTTC.

The chain links TRBV10-3 to TRBJ2-5; D ambiguous. Trimming took off 0 bases at V and 3 bases at J, with 8 bases between the two ends. This CDR3 comprises 14 residues. Germline V lookup: CDR1 ENHRY, CDR2 SYGVKD. The CDR3: CAISESIAKETQYF. Here the CDR3 DNA reads TGTGCCATCAGTGAGTCGATCGCGAAAGAGACCCAGTACTTC.

The chain uses TRBV29-1 and TRBJ1-2; 7 bases fit TRBD1. Germline V gene sequence: CDR1 SQVTM, CDR2 ANQGSEA. The CDR3 has 12 residues. J gave up 4 bases and V 3 bases, and 2 bases lay outside the gene matches. CDR3 sequence reads: CSVEKGAYGYTF. The CDR3 DNA reads TGCAGCGTTGAGAAGGGGGCCTATGGCTACACCTTC.

This chain joins TRBV5-1 and TRBJ1-4; 8 positions match TRBD1. V dropped 1 base and J dropped 4; count of bases not matched to a gene: 0. Germline CDR1 is SGHRS and CDR2 is YFSETQ. The CDR3 is made up of 14 amino acids. As DNA, the CDR3 is TGCGCCAGCAGCTTGACAGGGGGTAATGAAAAACTGTTTTTT. It specifies CASSLTGGNEKLFF.

This clone was detected only once. The chain recombines TRBV18 with TRBJ1-6; 9 bases line up with TRBD1. Germline-derived CDR1 and CDR2 are KGHSH and LQKENI. The CDR3 runs to 15 residues. The ends lost 6 bases at V and 4 bases at J; junction bases unmatched: 4. Here the CDR3 reads CASSSGQGYNSPLHF. The CDR3 region has the DNA TGTGCCAGCTCCTCGGGACAGGGATATAATTCACCCCTCCACTTT.

This chain connects TRBV10-3 to TRBJ2-1, with TRBD2 matching 8 bases. Germline lookup yields CDR1 ENHRY and CDR2 SYGVKD. Trimming at V came to 6 bases and at J to 4 bases, leaving 5 bases not matched to a gene. The CDR3 contains 14 residues. The CDR3 reads CAIRATSAYNEQFF. The CDR3, as DNA: TGTGCCATCAGGGCGACTAGCGCTTACAATGAGCAGTTCTTC.

The chain's CDR3 is CATSIGPGRGYTF. DNA of the CDR3: TGTGCCACCTCAATCGGGCCTGGCCGGGGCTACACCTTC. V is TRBV27 and J is TRBJ1-2; D remains unclear. The V end lost 10 bases, the J end lost 8 bases, and 20 bases lay between the germline ends. Germline V CDR1 and CDR2: MNHEY, SMNVEV (reference sequence). The CDR3 spans 13 residues.

The chain carries TRBV6-2 or TRBV6-3 and TRBJ1-2; D is undetermined. CDR3 length: 15 amino acids. Between the trimmed V and J ends, which lost 5 bases and 7 bases, there was a span of 20 bases. Germline CDR1 and CDR2: MNHEY and SVGEGT. Written as DNA, the CDR3 is TGTGCCAGCAGTACCCCAGACCTTTTGGGCCGTGGCTACACCTTC. Encoded protein: CASSTPDLLGRGYTF.